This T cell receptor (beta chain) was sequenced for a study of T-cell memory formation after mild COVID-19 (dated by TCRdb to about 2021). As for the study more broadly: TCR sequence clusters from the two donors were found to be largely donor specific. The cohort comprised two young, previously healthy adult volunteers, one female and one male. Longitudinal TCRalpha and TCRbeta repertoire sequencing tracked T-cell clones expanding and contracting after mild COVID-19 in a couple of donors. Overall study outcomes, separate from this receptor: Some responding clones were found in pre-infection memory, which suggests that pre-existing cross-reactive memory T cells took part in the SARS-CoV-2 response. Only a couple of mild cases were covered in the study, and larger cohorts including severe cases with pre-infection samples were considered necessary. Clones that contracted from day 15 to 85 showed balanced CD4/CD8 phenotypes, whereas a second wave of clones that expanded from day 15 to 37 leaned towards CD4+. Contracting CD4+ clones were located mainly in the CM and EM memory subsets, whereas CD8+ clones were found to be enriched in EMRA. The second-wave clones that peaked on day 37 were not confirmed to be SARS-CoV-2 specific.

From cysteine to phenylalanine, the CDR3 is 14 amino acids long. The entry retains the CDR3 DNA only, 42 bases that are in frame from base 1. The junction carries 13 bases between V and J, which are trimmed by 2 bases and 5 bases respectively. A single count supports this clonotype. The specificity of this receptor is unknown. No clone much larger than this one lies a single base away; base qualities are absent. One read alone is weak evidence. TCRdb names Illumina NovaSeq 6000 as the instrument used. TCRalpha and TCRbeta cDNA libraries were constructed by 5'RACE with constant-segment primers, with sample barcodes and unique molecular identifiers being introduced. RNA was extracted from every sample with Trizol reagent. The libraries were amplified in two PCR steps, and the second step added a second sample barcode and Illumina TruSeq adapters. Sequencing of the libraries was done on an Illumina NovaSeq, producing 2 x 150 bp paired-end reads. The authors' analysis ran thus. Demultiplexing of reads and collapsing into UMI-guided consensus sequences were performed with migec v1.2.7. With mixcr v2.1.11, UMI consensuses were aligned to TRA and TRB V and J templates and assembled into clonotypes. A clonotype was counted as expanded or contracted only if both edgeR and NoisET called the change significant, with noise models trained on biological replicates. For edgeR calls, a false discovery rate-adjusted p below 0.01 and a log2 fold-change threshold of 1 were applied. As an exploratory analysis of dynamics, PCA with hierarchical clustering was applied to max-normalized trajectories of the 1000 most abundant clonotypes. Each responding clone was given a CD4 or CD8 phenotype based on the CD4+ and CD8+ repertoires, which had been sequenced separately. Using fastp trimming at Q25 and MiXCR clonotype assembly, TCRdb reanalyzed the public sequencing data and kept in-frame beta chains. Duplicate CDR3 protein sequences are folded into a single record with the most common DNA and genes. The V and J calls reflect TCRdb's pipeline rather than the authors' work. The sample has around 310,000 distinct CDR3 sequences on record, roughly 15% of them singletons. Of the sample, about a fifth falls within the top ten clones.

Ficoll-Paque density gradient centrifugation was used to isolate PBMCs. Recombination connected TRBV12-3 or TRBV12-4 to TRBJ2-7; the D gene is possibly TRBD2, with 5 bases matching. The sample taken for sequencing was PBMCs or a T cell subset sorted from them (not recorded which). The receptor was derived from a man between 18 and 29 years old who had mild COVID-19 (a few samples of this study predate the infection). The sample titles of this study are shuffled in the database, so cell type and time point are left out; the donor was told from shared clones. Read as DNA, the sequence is TGTGCCAGCAGTTTACGAGAGGGCAACGACGAGCAGTACTTC. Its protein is CASSLREGNDEQYF.